This passage covers 27 T cell receptor beta chains from one sample sequenced in a study of HIV-infected children after antiretroviral therapy interruption. Treatment in this sample: PENTA 11 planned treatment interruption arm or continuous ART arm. RNA-based 3' RACE libraries used unique molecular identifiers. TCRdb re-derived calls from the 3' RACE reads in MiXCR, one entry per CDR3 protein. The table lists 40,000 or so distinct CDR3 sequences, about 6% of them singletons. The sequencing here drew on CD45RA+ CD4+ T cells from PBMCs, pooled from several time points, taken from a donor given antiretroviral therapy, either interrupted or continuous. Subset in this sample: naive CD4+ CD45RA+ CD45RO- T cells. The receptors originated from a pool of human donors with HIV.

Ten or more counts support this clonotype. The gene calls are TRBV4-1 and TRBJ2-7, with D possibly being TRBD1 (6 bases). Trimming removed 2 bases from V and 2 bases from J, with 10 bases in between. In germline, CDR1 is MGHRA, CDR2 YSYEKL. CDR3 length equals 14 residues. The chain's CDR3 is CASSQQGQPYEQYF. The DNA for the CDR3 is TGCGCCAGCAGCCAACAGGGGCAGCCCTACGAGCAGTACTTC.

By its share, this clonotype is medium-sized. The chain links TRBV23-1 to TRBJ1-2; D uncertain. TRBV23-1 has ORF status, its function being uncertain. The CDR3 is 16 residues long. V shed 1 base and J shed 8 bases, with 20 bases lying between them. CDR3 nucleotide sequence: TGCGCCAGCAGTCAATTCTCTGGCTCGAAAGGAGGAGGCTACACCTTC. Residues: CASSQFSGSKGGGYTF.

The chain recombines TRBV20-1 with TRBJ1-5, with 7 bases lining up with TRBD1. Per the germline V gene, CDR1 is DFQATT and CDR2 is SNEGSKA (reference sequence). This CDR3 has 13 amino acids. The V segment lost 6 bases and the J segment 3 bases; nucleotides outside the gene matches: 5. CDR3 sequence (DNA): TGCAGTGCGAGACAGGGAGTCAATCAGCCCCAGCATTTT. Encoded protein: CSARQGVNQPQHF.

This clonotype was counted ten times or more. The CDR3 DNA is TGCGCCAGCAGCCTCCGGGACAGGGGTACTGAAGCTTTCTTT. Residues: CASSLRDRGTEAFF. The J gene is TRBJ1-1, the V gene TRBV4-1; 10 positions match TRBD1. Germline V gives CDR1 MGHRA, CDR2 YSYEKL. V trimming: 4 bases; J trimming: 5 bases; junction bases outside the gene matches: 4. This CDR3 comprises 14 residues.

This clonotype was picked up many times. V gene TRBV4-3 combines with J gene TRBJ2-6, with D possibly TRBD1 on 6 matching bases. Deletions cut 0 bases from V and 2 bases from J, with 14 bases between. Looked up from germline, CDR1 is LGHNA and CDR2 is YSLEER. This CDR3 has 18 residues. In DNA form, the CDR3 reads TGCGCCAGCAGCCAAGATATTGGGGGCAGTCCTGGGGCCAACGTCCTGACTTTC. Residues: CASSQDIGGSPGANVLTF.

This clonotype was seen ten or more times. The chain recombines TRBV19 with TRBJ1-2; D not resolved. Germline assignment: CDR1 LNHDA and CDR2 SQIVND (reference sequence). This CDR3 is built from 17 residues. Trimming left V 3 bases short and J 6 bases short, with 23 bases between. The DNA of the CDR3 is TGTGCCAGTAGTATCCCGCGAAAGGACCACGGAAGTAATGGCTACACCTTC. Translation gives CASSIPRKDHGSNGYTF. The variable domain in full, with the rest retrieved from reference TRBV19 and TRBJ1-2, is DGGITQSPKYLFRKEGQNVTLSCEQNLNHDAMYWYRQDPGQGLRLIYYSQIVNDFQKGDIAEGYSVSREKKESFPLTVTSAQKNPTAFYLCASSIPRKDHGSNGYTFGSGTRLTVV.

The sample holds many counts of this clonotype. The rearrangement joins TRBV12-3 or TRBV12-4 to TRBJ1-1; D gene ambiguous. V dropped 8 bases and J dropped 12 bases, with 16 bases sitting between them. The CDR3 sequence is 11 residues long. The CDR3 bases are TGTGCCAGCGGCCGGACCGCGTTCACTTTCTTT. This codes for CASGRTAFTFF.

This clonotype came up many times. The V gene is TRBV9, the J gene TRBJ1-1; the match to TRBD1 covers 9 bases. CDR3 length: 15 amino acids. V lost 4 bases, J lost 6 bases, and 10 bases stayed unmatched. Germline V gene sequence: CDR1 SGDLS, CDR2 YYNGEE. CDR3 sequence: CASSTVGDRVAEAFF. CDR3 coding DNA: TGTGCCAGCAGCACGGTGGGGGACAGGGTTGCTGAAGCTTTCTTT.

This clonotype has a count of ten or more. The V call is TRBV24-1, the J call TRBJ1-5; D unresolved. The V gene's germline CDR1 is KGHDR and CDR2 SFDVKD. The germline V and J ends were trimmed by 4 bases and 0 bases, with 15 bases remaining between them. The CDR3 extends over 17 amino acids. The chain's CDR3 is CATSDPGRKYSNQPQHF. As DNA, the CDR3 is TGTGCCACCAGTGACCCCGGACGGAAGTATAGCAATCAGCCCCAGCATTTT.

At least ten counts were recorded for this clonotype. The J gene is TRBJ1-1, the V gene TRBV10-1, with 8 bases lining up with TRBD1. Germline loops: CDR1 WNHNN, CDR2 SYGVQD (reference sequence). Losses at the gene ends were 2 bases for V and 6 bases for J; bases not matched to a gene: 5. The CDR3 loop spans 14 amino acids. The CDR3, as DNA: TGCGCCAGCAGTGAGGGACAGGGCCGAGCTGAAGCTTTCTTT. Translated: CASSEGQGRAEAFF.

This clonotype was observed a handful of times. This chain uses TRBV24-1 with TRBJ1-1; D unclear. The CDR3 has 13 residues. V lost 4 bases and J 0 bases, leaving 5 bases between the germline ends. CDR1 and CDR2 (germline): KGHDR, SFDVKD. CDR3 residues: CATSDFMNTEAFF. The CDR3 nucleotides are TGTGCCACCAGTGACTTTATGAACACTGAAGCTTTCTTT.

This clonotype rates as medium-sized. This chain joins TRBV20-1 and TRBJ2-7; D is undetermined. The CDR3 sequence is 14 residues long. The germline V gene encodes CDR1 DFQATT and CDR2 SNEGSKA (reference sequence). V was shortened by 6 bases and J by 4 bases, with 19 bases between the two germline ends. CDR3: CSARTPSARYEQYF. DNA for the CDR3: TGCAGTGCGCGGACCCCCTCGGCCCGATACGAGCAGTACTTC.

This clonotype was observed a few times. This sequence joins TRBV5-6 and TRBJ2-2; TRBD2 agrees at 14 bases. The CDR3 contains 16 residues. Germline assignment: CDR1 SGHDT and CDR2 YYEEEE. Germline trimming cut 1 base from V and 6 bases from J; bases unmatched to any gene: 2. In DNA, the CDR3 is TGTGCCAGCAGCTTGCCGGGACTAGCGGGAGCCGGGGAGCTGTTTTTT. Translation: CASSLPGLAGAGELFF.

This clonotype has a handful of counts. This sequence joins TRBV7-3 and TRBJ2-1; D perhaps matches TRBD2 (6 bases). CDR1 and CDR2 (germline): SGHTA, FQGTGA. The V gene lost 5 bases and the J gene lost 7 bases, with 18 bases spanning the gap. The CDR3 loop spans 15 amino acids. The CDR3 here is CASSPRSGKGNEQFF. The CDR3 DNA reads TGTGCCAGCAGCCCCCGTAGCGGCAAGGGAAATGAGCAGTTCTTC.

This clonotype was picked up many times. The chain employs TRBV24-1 and TRBJ2-1; D possibly corresponds to TRBD1 (5 bases). The germline V gene has CDR1 KGHDR and CDR2 SFDVKD. The length of the CDR3 is 15 residues. Trimming took 5 bases from V and 6 from J, leaving 16 bases between them. CDR3 amino acids: CATSALQGPFNEQFF. For the CDR3, the DNA is TGTGCCACCAGTGCCCTCCAGGGTCCCTTCAATGAGCAGTTCTTC.

This clonotype was recorded at least ten times. This chain connects TRBV20-1 to TRBJ2-7; TRBD2 matches 10 bases. The CDR3 is 18 amino acids. Germline V lookup: CDR1 DFQATT, CDR2 SNEGSKA (reference sequence). V trimming: 7 bases; J trimming: 0 bases; junction bases outside the gene matches: 18. The CDR3 spells CSGEFWTVGTSDSYEQYF. DNA for the CDR3: TGCAGTGGAGAGTTTTGGACAGTGGGGACTAGCGACTCCTACGAGCAGTACTTC.

This clonotype was found many times. The rearrangement links TRBV28 to TRBJ1-1; D is unresolved. This CDR3 is built from 15 residues. Per the germline V gene, CDR1 is MDHEN and CDR2 is SYDVKM. The V end was cut by 3 bases, the J end by 0 bases, with 11 bases between. The CDR3 DNA is TGTGCCAGCAGTTTTTGGCAGAAGCTGAACACTGAAGCTTTCTTT. It translates to CASSFWQKLNTEAFF.

This clonotype occurred many times. One junction end disagrees with the germline gene, perhaps due to a read error. This rearrangement joins TRBV6-6 to TRBJ1-5; D is unresolved. The CDR3 has 14 amino acids. Per the germline V gene, CDR1 is MNHNY and CDR2 is SVGAGI (reference sequence). The CDR3 DNA follows: TGTGCCAGCGGTGAACAATATAGCAACCAGGCTCCGCTTTTT. Translation gives CASGEQYSNQAPLF.

The chain combines TRBV12-3 or TRBV12-4 with TRBJ2-6; 12 bases are a match to TRBD1. This CDR3 is built from 16 residues. After removal of 6 bases from V and 4 bases from J, the junction contained 4 bases not matched to a gene. This CDR3 reads CASRRDRGLGANVLTF. In nucleotides, the CDR3 is TGTGCCAGCAGGCGGGACAGGGGGCTCGGGGCCAACGTCCTGACTTTC.

There are many counts of this clonotype. The chain couples TRBV5-7 to TRBJ1-5, with TRBD1 as a possible D gene (5 bases). TRBV5-7 is an open reading frame, and its role is uncertain. This CDR3 has 13 amino acids. Trimming shortened V by 5 bases and J by 1 base, and 7 bases separated the two germline ends. The CDR3 DNA reads as TGTGCCAGCAGGAGGGACAGCAATCAGCCCCAGCATTTT. Its translation: CASRRDSNQPQHF.

There are many counts of this clonotype. The chain is built from TRBV7-2 and TRBJ2-3; the match to TRBD2 covers 11 bases. Losses at the gene ends were 6 bases for V and 12 bases for J; bases not matched to a gene: 8. The CDR3 covers 13 residues. CDR1 SGHTA and CDR2 FQGNSA come from the germline V gene. Here the CDR3 reads CASRPPSGGFQYF. The CDR3 region has the DNA TGTGCCAGCAGGCCACCTAGCGGGGGGTTTCAGTATTTT.

This clonotype has a single count. For the CDR3, the DNA is TGTGCCAGCAGATTAGCGGGAGCCTACGAGCAGTACTTC. Translated, it gives CASRLAGAYEQYF. V gene TRBV6-5 combines with J gene TRBJ2-7, with TRBD2 identical over 9 bases. The germline V gene has CDR1 MNHEY and CDR2 SVGAGI. The length of the CDR3 is 13 residues. Losses at the gene ends were 6 bases for V and 2 bases for J; bases not matched to a gene: 2.

This clonotype has at least ten counts. This chain links TRBV7-2 with TRBJ2-7, with TRBD2 matching 7 bases. CDR1 SGHTA and CDR2 FQGNSA come from the germline V gene. Trimming at V came to 0 bases and at J to 0 bases, leaving 8 bases not matched to a gene. The CDR3 extends over 17 amino acids. As DNA, the CDR3 is TGTGCCAGCAGCTTAGCGTCGGCCTCGGGGGGCTCCTACGAGCAGTACTTC. Protein product: CASSLASASGGSYEQYF.

This clonotype was detected many times. The chain recombines TRBV5-1 with TRBJ2-5; no clear D gene. This CDR3 is 14 amino acids long. The V and J ends lost 4 bases and 0 bases respectively, with 10 bases between them. Looked up from germline, CDR1 is SGHRS and CDR2 is YFSETQ. The CDR3 loop reads CASSVGGDQETQYF. The CDR3 bases are TGCGCCAGCAGCGTTGGTGGGGACCAAGAGACCCAGTACTTC. Drawing the rest from reference TRBV5-1 and TRBJ2-5, the complete variable domain is KAGVTQTPRYLIKTRGQQVTLSCSPISGHRSVSWYQQTPGQGLQFLFEYFSETQRNKGNFPGRFSGRQFSNSRSEMNVSTLELGDSALYLCASSVGGDQETQYFGPGTRLLVL.

This clonotype was recorded many times. The chain is built from TRBV2 and TRBJ2-5; 8 nucleotides line up with TRBD1. The CDR3 is 13 amino acids. V lost 7 bases, J lost 5 bases, and 6 bases stayed unmatched. Per germline, CDR1 SNHLY and CDR2 FYNNEI. The DNA for the CDR3 is TGTGCCAGCATGCAGGGGGCAGCGGAGACCCAGTACTTC. The encoded protein is CASMQGAAETQYF.

The sample holds many counts of this clonotype. The J gene is TRBJ2-5, the V gene TRBV6-1; D remains ambiguous. Between the trimmed V and J ends, which lost 5 bases and 4 bases, there was a span of 5 bases. CDR3 length equals 11 residues. In germline, CDR1 is MNHNS, CDR2 SASEGT. The CDR3 here is CASSRLETQYF. As DNA, the CDR3 is TGTGCCAGCAGTAGACTAGAGACCCAGTACTTC.

The rearrangement uses TRBV7-9 and TRBJ2-7, with 7 bases lining up with TRBD1. Per the germline V gene, CDR1 is SEHNR and CDR2 is FQNEAQ (reference sequence). The junction had 9 bases not matched to a gene; V was cut back by 5 bases and J by 2 bases. The CDR3 has 15 residues. The CDR3 is CASSADRRRTYEQYF. Here the CDR3 DNA reads TGTGCCAGCAGCGCGGACAGGAGGAGAACCTACGAGCAGTACTTC.